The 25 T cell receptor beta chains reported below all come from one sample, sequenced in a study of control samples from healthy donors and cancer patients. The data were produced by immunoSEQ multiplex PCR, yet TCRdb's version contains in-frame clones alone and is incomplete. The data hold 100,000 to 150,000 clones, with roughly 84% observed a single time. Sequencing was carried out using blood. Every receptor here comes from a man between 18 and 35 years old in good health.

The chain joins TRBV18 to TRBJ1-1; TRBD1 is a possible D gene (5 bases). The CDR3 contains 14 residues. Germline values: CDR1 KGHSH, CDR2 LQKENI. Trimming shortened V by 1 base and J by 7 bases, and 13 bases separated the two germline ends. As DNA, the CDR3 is TGTGCCAGCTCACCACTCGGGGGGACCCTTGAAGCTTTCTTT. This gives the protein CASSPLGGTLEAFF.

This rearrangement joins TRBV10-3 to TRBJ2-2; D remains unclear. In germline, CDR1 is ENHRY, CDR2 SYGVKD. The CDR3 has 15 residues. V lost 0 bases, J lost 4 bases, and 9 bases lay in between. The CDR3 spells CAISESVISTGELFF. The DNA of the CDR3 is TGTGCCATCAGTGAGTCCGTAATTAGCACCGGGGAGCTGTTTTTT.

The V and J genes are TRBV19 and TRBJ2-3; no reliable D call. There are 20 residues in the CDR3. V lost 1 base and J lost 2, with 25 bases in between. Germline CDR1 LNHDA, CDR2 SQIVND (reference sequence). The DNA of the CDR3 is TGTGCCAGTAGTATAGTCCGCTATGGAGTTCCCCTTAGTGACACAGATACGCAGTATTTT. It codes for CASSIVRYGVPLSDTDTQYF.

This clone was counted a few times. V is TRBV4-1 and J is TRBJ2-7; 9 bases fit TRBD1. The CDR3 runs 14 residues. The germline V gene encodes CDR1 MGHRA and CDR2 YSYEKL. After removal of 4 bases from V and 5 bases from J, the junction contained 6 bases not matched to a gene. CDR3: CASSPYRDRDEQYF. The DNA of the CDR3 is TGCGCCAGCAGCCCCTATCGGGACAGGGACGAGCAGTACTTC.

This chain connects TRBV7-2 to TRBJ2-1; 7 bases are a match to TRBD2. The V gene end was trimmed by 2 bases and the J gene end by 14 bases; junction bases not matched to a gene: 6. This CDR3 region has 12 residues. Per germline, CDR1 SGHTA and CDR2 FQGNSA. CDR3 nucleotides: TGTGCCAGCAGCTTAAGCGGGATTAGCGAGTTCTTC. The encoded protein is CASSLSGISEFF.

The CDR3 region has the DNA TGTGCCAGCTCACTGGGGCATGCCTTGAACACTGAAGCTTTCTTT. Its translation: CASSLGHALNTEAFF. V gene TRBV18 combines with J gene TRBJ1-1; maybe TRBD1 (5 bases). CDR1 KGHSH and CDR2 LQKENI come from the germline V gene. This CDR3 is 15 amino acids long. Trimming shortened V by 4 bases and J by 0 bases, and 12 bases separated the two germline ends.

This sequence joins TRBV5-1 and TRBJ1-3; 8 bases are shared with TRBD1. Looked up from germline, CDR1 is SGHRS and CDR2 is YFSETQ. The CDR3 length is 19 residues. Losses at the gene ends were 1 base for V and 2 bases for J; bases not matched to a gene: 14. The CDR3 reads CASSLSDRGIRSPGNTIYF. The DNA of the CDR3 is TGCGCCAGCAGCTTGAGCGACAGGGGAATACGGTCTCCTGGAAACACCATATATTTT.

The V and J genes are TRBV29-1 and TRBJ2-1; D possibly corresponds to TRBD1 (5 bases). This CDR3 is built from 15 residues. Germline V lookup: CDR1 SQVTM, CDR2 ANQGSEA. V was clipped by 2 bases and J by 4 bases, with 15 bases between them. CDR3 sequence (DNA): TGCAGCGTTGAATTGCAAGGGGTGAGTTACAATGAGCAGTTCTTC. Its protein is CSVELQGVSYNEQFF.

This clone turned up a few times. The CDR3 reads CASSYANQPQHF. The CDR3 DNA reads as TGTGCCAGTAGTTATGCCAATCAGCCCCAGCATTTT. V is TRBV19 and J is TRBJ1-5; D remains unclear. Germline assignment: CDR1 LNHDA and CDR2 SQIVND (reference sequence). With 5 bases removed from V and 3 bases from J, the gap between germline ends came to 5 bases. The CDR3 spans 12 residues.

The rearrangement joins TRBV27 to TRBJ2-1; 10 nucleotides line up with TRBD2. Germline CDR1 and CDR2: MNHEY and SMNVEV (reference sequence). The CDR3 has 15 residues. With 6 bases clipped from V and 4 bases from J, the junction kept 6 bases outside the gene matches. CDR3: CASRLTSGIYNEQFF. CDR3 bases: TGTGCCAGCAGATTAACTAGCGGGATATACAATGAGCAGTTCTTC.

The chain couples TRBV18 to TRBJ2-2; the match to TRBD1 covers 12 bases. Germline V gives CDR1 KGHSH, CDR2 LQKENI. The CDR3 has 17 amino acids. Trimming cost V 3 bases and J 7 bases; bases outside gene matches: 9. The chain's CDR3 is CASSPSRDRGHIGELFF. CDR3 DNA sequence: TGTGCCAGCTCACCGTCCCGGGACAGGGGGCATATCGGGGAGCTGTTTTTT. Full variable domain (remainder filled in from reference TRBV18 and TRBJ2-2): NAGVMQNPRHLVRRRGQEARLRCSPMKGHSHVYWYRQLPEEGLKFMVYLQKENIIDESGMPKERFSAEFPKEGPSILRIQQVVRGDSAAYFCASSPSRDRGHIGELFFGEGSRLTVL.

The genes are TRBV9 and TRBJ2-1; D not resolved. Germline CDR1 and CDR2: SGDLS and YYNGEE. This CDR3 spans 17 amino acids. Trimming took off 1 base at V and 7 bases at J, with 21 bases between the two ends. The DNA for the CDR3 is TGTGCCAGCAGCGTACGGCCTGGAAACCCGAAAGTGAATGAGCAGTTCTTC. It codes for CASSVRPGNPKVNEQFF. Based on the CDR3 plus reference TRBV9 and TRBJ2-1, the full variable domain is DSGVTQTPKHLITATGQRVTLRCSPRSGDLSVYWYQQSLDQGLQFLIQYYNGEERAKGNILERFSAQQFPDLHSELNLSSLELGDSALYFCASSVRPGNPKVNEQFFGPGTRLTVL.

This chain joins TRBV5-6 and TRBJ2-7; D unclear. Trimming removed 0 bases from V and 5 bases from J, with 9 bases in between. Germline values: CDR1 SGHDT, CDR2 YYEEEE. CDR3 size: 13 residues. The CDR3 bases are TGTGCCAGCAGCTTGGGGGGTGTCCACGAGCAGTACTTC. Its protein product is CASSLGGVHEQYF. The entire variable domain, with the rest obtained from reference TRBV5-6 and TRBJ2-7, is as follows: DAGVTQSPTHLIKTRGQQVTLRCSPKSGHDTVSWYQQALGQGPQFIFQYYEEEERQRGNFPDRFSGHQFPNYSSELNVNALLLGDSALYLCASSLGGVHEQYFGPGTRLTVT.

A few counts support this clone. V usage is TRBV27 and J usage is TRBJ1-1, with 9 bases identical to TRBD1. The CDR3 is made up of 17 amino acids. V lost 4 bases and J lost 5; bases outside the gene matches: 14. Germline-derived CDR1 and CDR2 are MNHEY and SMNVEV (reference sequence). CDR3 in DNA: TGTGCCAGCAGTTCTCGGACAGGGGTAAAAGTTAGGACTGAAGCTTTCTTT. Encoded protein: CASSSRTGVKVRTEAFF.

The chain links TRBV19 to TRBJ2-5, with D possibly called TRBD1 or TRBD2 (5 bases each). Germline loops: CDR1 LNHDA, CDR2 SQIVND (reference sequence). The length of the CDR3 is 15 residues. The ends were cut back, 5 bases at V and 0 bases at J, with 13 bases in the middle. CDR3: CASSAGTLYQETQYF. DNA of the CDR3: TGTGCCAGTAGTGCCGGGACCCTCTACCAAGAGACCCAGTACTTC.

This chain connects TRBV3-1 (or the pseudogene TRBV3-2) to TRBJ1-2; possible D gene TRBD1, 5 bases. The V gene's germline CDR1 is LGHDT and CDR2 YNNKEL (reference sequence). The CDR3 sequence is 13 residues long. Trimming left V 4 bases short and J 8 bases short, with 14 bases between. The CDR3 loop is CASSREGIRGYTF. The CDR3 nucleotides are TGTGCCAGCAGCCGTGAGGGGATTCGGGGCTACACCTTC.

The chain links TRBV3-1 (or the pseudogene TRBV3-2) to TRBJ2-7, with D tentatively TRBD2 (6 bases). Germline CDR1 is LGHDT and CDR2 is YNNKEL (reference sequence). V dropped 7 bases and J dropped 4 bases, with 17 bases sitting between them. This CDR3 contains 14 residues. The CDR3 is CASTRKGAGYEQYF. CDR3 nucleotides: TGTGCCAGCACCCGTAAAGGCGCGGGATACGAGCAGTACTTC.

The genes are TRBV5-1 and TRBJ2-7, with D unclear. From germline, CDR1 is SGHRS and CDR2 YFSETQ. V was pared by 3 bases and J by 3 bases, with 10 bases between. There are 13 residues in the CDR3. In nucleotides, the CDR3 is TGCGCCAGCAGCTCTAACCCGGGCTACGAGCAGTACTTC. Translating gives CASSSNPGYEQYF. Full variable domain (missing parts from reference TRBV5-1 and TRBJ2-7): KAGVTQTPRYLIKTRGQQVTLSCSPISGHRSVSWYQQTPGQGLQFLFEYFSETQRNKGNFPGRFSGRQFSNSRSEMNVSTLELGDSALYLCASSSNPGYEQYFGPGTRLTVT.

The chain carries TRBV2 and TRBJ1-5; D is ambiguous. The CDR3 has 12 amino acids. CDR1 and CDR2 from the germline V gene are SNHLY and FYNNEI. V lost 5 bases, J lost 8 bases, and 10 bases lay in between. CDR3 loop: CASSWQVEPQHF. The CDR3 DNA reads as TGTGCCAGCAGTTGGCAGGTAGAGCCCCAGCATTTT.

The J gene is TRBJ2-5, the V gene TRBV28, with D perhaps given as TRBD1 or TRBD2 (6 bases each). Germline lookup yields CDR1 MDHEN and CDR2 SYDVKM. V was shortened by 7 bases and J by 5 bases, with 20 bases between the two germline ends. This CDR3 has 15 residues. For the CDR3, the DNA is TGTGCCAGCAAACCCTCGGGGGCCATGGGGGAGACCCAGTACTTC. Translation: CASKPSGAMGETQYF.

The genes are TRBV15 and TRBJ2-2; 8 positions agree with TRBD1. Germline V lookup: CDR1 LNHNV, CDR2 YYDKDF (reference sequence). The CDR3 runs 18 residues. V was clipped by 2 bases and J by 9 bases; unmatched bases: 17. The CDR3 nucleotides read TGTGCCACCAGCAGACAAGATGACAGGGGACTGGGATCTAGGGAGCTGTTTTTT. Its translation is CATSRQDDRGLGSRELFF.

CDR3 bases: TGTGCCAGCAGCTTGGGGAGGGGAGCTTCTGGAAACACCATATATTTT. Translation: CASSLGRGASGNTIYF. The J gene is TRBJ1-3, the V gene TRBV5-5; D might be TRBD1 (5 bases). Trimming took off 0 bases at V and 1 base at J, with 11 bases between the two ends. The germline gives CDR1 SGHKS, CDR2 YYEKEE (reference sequence). The CDR3 length is 16 residues. Drawing the rest from reference TRBV5-5 and TRBJ1-3, the complete variable domain is DAGVTQSPTHLIKTRGQQVTLRCSPISGHKSVSWYQQVLGQGPQFIFQYYEKEERGRGNFPDRFSARQFPNYSSELNVNALLLGDSALYLCASSLGRGASGNTIYFGEGSWLTVV.

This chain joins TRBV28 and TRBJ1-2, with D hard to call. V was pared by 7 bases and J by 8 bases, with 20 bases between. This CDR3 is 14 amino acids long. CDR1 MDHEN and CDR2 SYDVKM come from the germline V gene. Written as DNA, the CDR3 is TGTGCCAGCACCCGCCGGAGAGGGATTCGAGGCTACACCTTC. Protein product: CASTRRRGIRGYTF.

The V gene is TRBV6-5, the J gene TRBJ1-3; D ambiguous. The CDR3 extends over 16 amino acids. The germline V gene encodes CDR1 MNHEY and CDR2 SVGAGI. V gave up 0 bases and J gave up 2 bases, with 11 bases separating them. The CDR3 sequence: CASSYSPGPTGNTIYF. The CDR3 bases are TGTGCCAGCAGTTACTCGCCCGGGCCGACTGGAAACACCATATATTTT.

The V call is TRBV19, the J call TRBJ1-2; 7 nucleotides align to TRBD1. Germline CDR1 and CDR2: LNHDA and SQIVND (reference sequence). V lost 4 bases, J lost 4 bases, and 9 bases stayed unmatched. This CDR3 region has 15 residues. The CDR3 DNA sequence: TGTGCCAGTAGTACCCGACAGGGAGCGGGCTATGGCTACACCTTC. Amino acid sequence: CASSTRQGAGYGYTF.